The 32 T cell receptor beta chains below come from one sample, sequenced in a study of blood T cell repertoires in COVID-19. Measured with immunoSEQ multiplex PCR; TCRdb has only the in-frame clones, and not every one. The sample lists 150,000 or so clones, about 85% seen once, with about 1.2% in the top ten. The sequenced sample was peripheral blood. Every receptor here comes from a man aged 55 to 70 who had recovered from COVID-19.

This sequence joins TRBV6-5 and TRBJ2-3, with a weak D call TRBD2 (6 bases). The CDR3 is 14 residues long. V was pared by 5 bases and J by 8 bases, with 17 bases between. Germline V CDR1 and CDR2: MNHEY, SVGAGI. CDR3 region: CASSTPDGRGTQYF. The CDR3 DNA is TGTGCCAGCAGTACCCCGGACGGGCGGGGTACGCAGTATTTT.

The CDR3 loop reads CASRQALGYTF. The DNA for the CDR3 is TGTGCCAGCCGACAGGCACTTGGCTACACCTTC. The V gene is TRBV6-5, the J gene TRBJ1-2; a weak D match, TRBD1 (6 bases). V lost 8 bases and J lost 7, with 11 bases in between. The germline gives CDR1 MNHEY, CDR2 SVGAGI. The CDR3 contains 11 residues.

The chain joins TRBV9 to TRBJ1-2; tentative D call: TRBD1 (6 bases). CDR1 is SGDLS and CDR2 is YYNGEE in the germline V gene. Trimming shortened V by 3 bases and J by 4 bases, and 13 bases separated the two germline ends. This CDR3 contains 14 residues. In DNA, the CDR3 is TGTGCCAGCAGCGCTTCGGACAGTCGCTATGGCTACACCTTC. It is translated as CASSASDSRYGYTF.

For the CDR3, the DNA is TGTGCCATCAGGAACAGAGTGAACACTGAAGCTTTCTTT. Protein: CAIRNRVNTEAFF. V and J are TRBV10-3 and TRBJ1-1; no reliable D call. V was pared by 6 bases and J by 0 bases, with 8 bases between. This CDR3 has 13 residues. The germline V gene has CDR1 ENHRY and CDR2 SYGVKD.

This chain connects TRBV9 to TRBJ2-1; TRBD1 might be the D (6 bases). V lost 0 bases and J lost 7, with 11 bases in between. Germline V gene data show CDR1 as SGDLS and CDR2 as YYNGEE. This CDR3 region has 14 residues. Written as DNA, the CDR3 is TGTGCCAGCAGCGTAGGCCACAGGGAAAATGAGCAGTTCTTC. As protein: CASSVGHRENEQFF.

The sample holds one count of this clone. CDR3 protein: CASSARGQINQPQHF. In nucleotides, the CDR3 is TGTGCCAGCAGCGCTCGCGGACAGATCAATCAGCCCCAGCATTTT. The chain couples TRBV9 to TRBJ1-5; maybe TRBD1 (6 bases). Germline CDR1 is SGDLS and CDR2 is YYNGEE. The CDR3 is 15 amino acids. Between the trimmed V and J ends, which lost 3 bases and 3 bases, there was a span of 13 bases.

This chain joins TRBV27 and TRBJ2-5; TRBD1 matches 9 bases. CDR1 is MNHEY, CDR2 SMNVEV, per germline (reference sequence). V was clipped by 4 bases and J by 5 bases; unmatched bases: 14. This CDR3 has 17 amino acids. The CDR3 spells CASSSYLRDREAETQYF. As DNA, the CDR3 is TGTGCCAGCAGTTCCTACCTTCGGGACAGGGAGGCGGAGACCCAGTACTTC.

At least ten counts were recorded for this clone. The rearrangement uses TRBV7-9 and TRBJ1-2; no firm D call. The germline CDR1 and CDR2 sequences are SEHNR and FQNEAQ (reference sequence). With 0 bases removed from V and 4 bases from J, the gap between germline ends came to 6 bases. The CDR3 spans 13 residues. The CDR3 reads CASSLAAGYGYTF. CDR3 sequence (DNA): TGTGCCAGCAGCTTAGCAGCAGGCTATGGCTACACCTTC.

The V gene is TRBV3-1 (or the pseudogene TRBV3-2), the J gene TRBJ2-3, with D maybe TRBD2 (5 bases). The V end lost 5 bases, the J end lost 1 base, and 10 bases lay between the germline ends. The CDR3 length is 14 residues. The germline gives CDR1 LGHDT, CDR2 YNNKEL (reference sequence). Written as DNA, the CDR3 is TGTGCCAGCAGCTTCGAAGCGGGCACAGATACGCAGTATTTT. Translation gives CASSFEAGTDTQYF.

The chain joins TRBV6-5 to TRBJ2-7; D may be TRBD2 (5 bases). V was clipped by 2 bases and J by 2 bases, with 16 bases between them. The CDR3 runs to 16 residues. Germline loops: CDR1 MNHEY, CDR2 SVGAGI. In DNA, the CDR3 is TGTGCCAGCAGTTACCCGGGGAAGGGCGGAGCCTACGAGCAGTACTTC. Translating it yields CASSYPGKGGAYEQYF.

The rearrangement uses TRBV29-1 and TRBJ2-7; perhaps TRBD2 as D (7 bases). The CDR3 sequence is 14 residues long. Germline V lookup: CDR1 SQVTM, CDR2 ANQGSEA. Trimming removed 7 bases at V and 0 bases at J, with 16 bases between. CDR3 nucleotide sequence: TGCAGCGCCCGAGTTGCGGGGGCCTCCTACGAGCAGTACTTC. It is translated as CSARVAGASYEQYF.

The CDR3 DNA is TGTGCCAGCAGGTGGACAGGGGGCGCGGACGGGGAGCTGTTTTTT. It encodes CASRWTGGADGELFF. The chain is built from TRBV6-5 and TRBJ2-2; 11 bases match TRBD1. The CDR3 is 15 amino acids. V dropped 6 bases and J dropped 7; count of bases not matched to a gene: 7. Germline V gene lookup returns CDR1 MNHEY and CDR2 SVGAGI.

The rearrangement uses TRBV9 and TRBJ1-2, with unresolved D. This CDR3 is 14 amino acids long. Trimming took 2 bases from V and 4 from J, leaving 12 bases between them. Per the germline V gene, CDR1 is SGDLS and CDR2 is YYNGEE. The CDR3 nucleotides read TGTGCCAGCAGCGTTGGCAACGAACCCTATGGCTACACCTTC. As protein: CASSVGNEPYGYTF.

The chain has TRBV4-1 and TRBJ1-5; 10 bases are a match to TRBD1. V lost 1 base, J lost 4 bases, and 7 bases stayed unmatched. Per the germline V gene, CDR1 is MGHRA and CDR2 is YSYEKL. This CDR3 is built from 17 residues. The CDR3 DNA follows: TGCGCCAGCAGCCAAGGGCGACAGGGGGCTTTAAATCAGCCCCAGCATTTT. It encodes CASSQGRQGALNQPQHF.

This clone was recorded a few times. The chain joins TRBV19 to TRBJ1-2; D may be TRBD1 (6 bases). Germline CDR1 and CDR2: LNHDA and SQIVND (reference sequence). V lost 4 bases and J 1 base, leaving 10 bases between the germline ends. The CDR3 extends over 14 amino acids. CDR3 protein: CASSNPGVNYGYTF. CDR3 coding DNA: TGTGCCAGTAGTAATCCAGGGGTTAACTATGGCTACACCTTC. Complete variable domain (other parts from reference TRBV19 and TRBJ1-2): DGGITQSPKYLFRKEGQNVTLSCEQNLNHDAMYWYRQDPGQGLRLIYYSQIVNDFQKGDIAEGYSVSREKKESFPLTVTSAQKNPTAFYLCASSNPGVNYGYTFGSGTRLTVV.

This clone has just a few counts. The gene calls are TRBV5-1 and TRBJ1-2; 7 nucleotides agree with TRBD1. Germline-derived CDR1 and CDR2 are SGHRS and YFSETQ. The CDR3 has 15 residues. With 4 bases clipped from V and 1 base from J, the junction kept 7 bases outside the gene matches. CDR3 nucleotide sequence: TGCGCCAGCAGCCCGACAGGGAATAATAACTATGGCTACACCTTC. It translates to CASSPTGNNNYGYTF.

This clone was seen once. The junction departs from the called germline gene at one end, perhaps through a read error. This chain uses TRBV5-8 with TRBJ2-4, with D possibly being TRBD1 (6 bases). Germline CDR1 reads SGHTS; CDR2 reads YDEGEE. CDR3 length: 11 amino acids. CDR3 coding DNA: TGTGCCAGCAAAGGAGTCGACAGGTCGTGGTTC. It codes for CASKGVDRSWF.

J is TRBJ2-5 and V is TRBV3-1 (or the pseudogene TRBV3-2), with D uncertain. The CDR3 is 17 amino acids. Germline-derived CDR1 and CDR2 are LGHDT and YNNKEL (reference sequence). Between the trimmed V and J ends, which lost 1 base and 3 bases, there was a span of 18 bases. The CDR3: CASSQVGERGAEETQYF. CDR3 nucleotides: TGTGCCAGCAGCCAAGTCGGCGAGCGCGGTGCGGAAGAGACCCAGTACTTC.

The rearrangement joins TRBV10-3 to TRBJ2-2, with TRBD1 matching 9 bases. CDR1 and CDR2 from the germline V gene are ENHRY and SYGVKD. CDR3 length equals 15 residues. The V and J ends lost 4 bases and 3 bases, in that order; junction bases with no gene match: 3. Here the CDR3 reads CAISARDRDTGELFF. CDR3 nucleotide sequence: TGTGCCATCAGTGCCCGGGACAGGGACACCGGGGAGCTGTTTTTT.

The CDR3, as DNA: TGTGCCAGCAGCCAAGATTCTCGGGTCGGCTACACCTTC. It is translated as CASSQDSRVGYTF. This chain joins TRBV3-1 (or the pseudogene TRBV3-2) and TRBJ1-2; unclear D gene. This CDR3 is built from 13 residues. Germline V gene sequence: CDR1 LGHDT, CDR2 YNNKEL (reference sequence). Trimming stripped 0 bases from V and 8 bases from J, with 10 bases between.

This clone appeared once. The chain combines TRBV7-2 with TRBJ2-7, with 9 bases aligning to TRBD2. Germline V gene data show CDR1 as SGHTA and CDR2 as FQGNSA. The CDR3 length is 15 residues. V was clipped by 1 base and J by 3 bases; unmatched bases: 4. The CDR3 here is CASSLVASGDYEQYF. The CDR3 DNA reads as TGTGCCAGCAGCTTAGTGGCTAGCGGGGACTACGAGCAGTACTTC.

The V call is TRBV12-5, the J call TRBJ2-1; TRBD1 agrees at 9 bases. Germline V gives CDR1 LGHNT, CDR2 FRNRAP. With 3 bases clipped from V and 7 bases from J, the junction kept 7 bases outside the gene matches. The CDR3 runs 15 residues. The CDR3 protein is CASGLQGAVVNEQFF. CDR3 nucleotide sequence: TGTGCTAGTGGTTTACAGGGGGCGGTTGTAAATGAGCAGTTCTTC.

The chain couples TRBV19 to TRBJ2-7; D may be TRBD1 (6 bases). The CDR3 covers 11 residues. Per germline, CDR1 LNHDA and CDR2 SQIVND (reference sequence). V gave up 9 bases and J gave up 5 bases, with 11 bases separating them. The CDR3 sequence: CASTQGNEQYF. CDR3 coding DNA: TGTGCCAGCACTCAGGGGAACGAGCAGTACTTC.

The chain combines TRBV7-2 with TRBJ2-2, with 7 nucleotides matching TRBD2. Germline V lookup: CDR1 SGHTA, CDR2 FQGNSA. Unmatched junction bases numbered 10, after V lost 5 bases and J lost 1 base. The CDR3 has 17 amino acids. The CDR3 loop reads CASSPRGAGLNTGELFF. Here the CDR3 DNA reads TGTGCCAGCAGCCCCCGGGGAGCGGGGTTGAACACCGGGGAGCTGTTTTTT.

The CDR3 bases are TGCGCCAGCAGCCCGACGGGAGCTAGCGGGGGATACAATGAGCAGTTCTTC. This codes for CASSPTGASGGYNEQFF. The J gene is TRBJ2-1, the V gene TRBV4-1; 10 bases line up with TRBD2. In germline, CDR1 is MGHRA, CDR2 YSYEKL. V was pared by 4 bases and J by 4 bases, with 10 bases of the junction left unmatched. The CDR3 is 17 residues long.

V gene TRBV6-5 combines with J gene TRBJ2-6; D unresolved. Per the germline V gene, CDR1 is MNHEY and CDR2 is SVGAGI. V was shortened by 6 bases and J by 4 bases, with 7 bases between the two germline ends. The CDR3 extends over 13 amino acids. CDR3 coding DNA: TGTGCCAGCAGCCTTGGCGGGGCCAACGTCCTGACTTTC. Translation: CASSLGGANVLTF.

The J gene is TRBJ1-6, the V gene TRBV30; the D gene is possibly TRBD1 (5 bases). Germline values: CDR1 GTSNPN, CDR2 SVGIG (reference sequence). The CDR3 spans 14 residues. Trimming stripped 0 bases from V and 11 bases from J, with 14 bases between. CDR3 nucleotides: TGTGCCTGGAGTGTTTCAGGGCTTAGCCCACCCCTCCACTTT. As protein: CAWSVSGLSPPLHF.

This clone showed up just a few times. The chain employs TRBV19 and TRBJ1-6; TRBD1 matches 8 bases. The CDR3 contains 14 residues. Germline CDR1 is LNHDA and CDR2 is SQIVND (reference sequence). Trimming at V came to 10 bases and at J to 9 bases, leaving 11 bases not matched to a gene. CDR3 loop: CATRTGRIGSPLHF. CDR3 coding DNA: TGTGCCACCCGGACAGGGAGGATTGGTTCACCCCTCCACTTT.

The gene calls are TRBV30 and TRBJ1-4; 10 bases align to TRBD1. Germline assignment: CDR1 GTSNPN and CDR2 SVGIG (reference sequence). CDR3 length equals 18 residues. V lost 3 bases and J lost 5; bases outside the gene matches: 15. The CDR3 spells CAWSHPLGPGQGNEKLFF. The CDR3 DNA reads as TGTGCCTGGAGCCACCCCTTGGGTCCGGGACAGGGGAATGAAAAACTGTTTTTT.

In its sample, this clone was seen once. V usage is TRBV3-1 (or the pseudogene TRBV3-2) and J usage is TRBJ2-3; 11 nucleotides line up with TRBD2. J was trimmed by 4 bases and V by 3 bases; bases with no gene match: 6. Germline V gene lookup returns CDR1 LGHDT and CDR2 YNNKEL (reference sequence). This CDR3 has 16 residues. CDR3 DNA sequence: TGTGCCAGCAGCCAGGCGCTAGCGGGGGGTGCAGATACGCAGTATTTT. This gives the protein CASSQALAGGADTQYF.

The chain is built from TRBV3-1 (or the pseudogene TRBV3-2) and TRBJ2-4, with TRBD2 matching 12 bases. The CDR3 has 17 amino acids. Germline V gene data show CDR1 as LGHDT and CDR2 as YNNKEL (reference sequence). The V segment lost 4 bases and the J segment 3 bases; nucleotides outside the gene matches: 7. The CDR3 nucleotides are TGTGCCAGCAGCCCTCGACTAGCGGGGGCGGTCAAAAACATTCAGTACTTC. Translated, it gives CASSPRLAGAVKNIQYF.

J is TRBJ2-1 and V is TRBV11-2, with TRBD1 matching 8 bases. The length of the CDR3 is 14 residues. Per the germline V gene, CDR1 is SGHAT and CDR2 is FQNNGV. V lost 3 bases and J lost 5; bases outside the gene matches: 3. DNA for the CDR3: TGTGCCAGCAGCTTCGGACAGGGCAACAATGAGCAGTTCTTC. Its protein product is CASSFGQGNNEQFF.